This is a list of T cell receptor beta chains from one sample in a study of memory CD4+ T cells and cytomegalovirus serostatus. The method was immunoSEQ multiplex PCR; TCRdb's version includes in-frame clones alone and lacks a portion of them. The table has 38,000 or so clones, about 76% seen once. The sequencing input was memory CD4+ T cells from blood. Receptor source: an adult in good health and CMV-seronegative. The CDR3 runs from the conserved cysteine through the conserved F or W. A D gene is named only where the DNA matches it firmly. Clone size is shown for a subset of rows, as once, few, many or a class of expanded clone.

>.|.|TRBJ1-5|TRBV6-5
CATRRGQENNQPQHF
TGTGCCACCCGAAGGGGACAAGAAAACAATCAGCCCCAGCATTTT
>.|.|TRBJ2-7|TRBV6-6
CASRGGQSYEQYF
TGTGCCAGCAGGGGGGGCCAATCCTACGAGCAGTACTTC
>.|.|TRBJ1-3|TRBV25-1
CASSQGQTGNTIYF
TGTGCCAGCAGTCAAGGACAGACTGGAAACACCATATATTTT
>TRBD2|once|TRBJ2-1|TRBV6-6
CASSYGTSGGNEQFF
TGTGCCAGCAGTTACGGGACTAGCGGGGGGAATGAGCAGTTCTTC
>TRBD2|.|TRBJ2-5|TRBV6-1
CASSEARGSRGEETQYF
TGTGCCAGCAGTGAAGCGCGGGGGTCAAGAGGCGAAGAGACCCAGTACTTC
>.|few|TRBJ1-4|TRBV30
CALGAGTTNEKLFF
TGTGCCCTCGGAGCGGGGACAACTAATGAAAAACTGTTTTTT
>.|.|TRBJ1-1|TRBV7-2
CASSRDTNTEAFF
TGTGCCAGCAGCCGGGACACCAACACTGAAGCTTTCTTT
>.|.|TRBJ1-5|TRBV30
CAWGPGTSNQPQHF
TGTGCCTGGGGGCCCGGGACAAGCAATCAGCCCCAGCATTTT
>.|.|TRBJ1-2|TRBV6-1
CASRDGQTNYGYTF
TGTGCCAGCAGAGATGGACAGACGAACTATGGCTACACCTTC
>.|once|TRBJ1-2|TRBV7-2
CASSLEAGRSYGYTF
TGTGCCAGCAGCTTAGAAGCGGGACGGAGCTATGGCTACACCTTC
>TRBD1|.|TRBJ2-7|TRBV7-3
CASSPTGEGRTYEQYF
TGTGCTAGCAGCCCCACAGGGGAAGGGCGAACCTACGAGCAGTACTTC
>.|.|TRBJ1-1|TRBV5-1
CASSLVAGARGGADTEAFF
TGCGCCAGCAGCTTGGTGGCGGGGGCTAGGGGTGGGGCTGACACTGAAGCTTTCTTT
>.|.|TRBJ1-6|TRBV7-9
CASSLESSYNSPLHF
TGTGCCAGCAGCTTAGAGAGCTCCTATAATTCACCCCTCCACTTT
>.|.|TRBJ1-1|TRBV19
CASIPLRAMGTEAFF
TGTGCCAGTATACCCCTACGGGCGATGGGCACTGAAGCTTTCTTT
>TRBD2|.|TRBJ2-3|TRBV19
CASRNSGGPTDTQYF
TGTGCCAGTAGGAATAGCGGGGGACCGACAGATACGCAGTATTTT
>.|.|TRBJ1-1|TRBV7-3
CASSPNRATEAFF
TGTGCCAGCAGCCCGAACAGGGCTACTGAAGCTTTCTTT
>TRBD1|.|TRBJ1-6|TRBV7-2
CASSGTRQGATVGSPLHF
TGTGCCAGCAGCGGTACACGACAGGGGGCGACGGTTGGTTCACCCCTCCACTTT
>.|.|TRBJ1-2|TRBV25-1
CASREGLDGYTF
TGTGCCAGCAGGGAGGGCTTGGATGGCTACACCTTC
>.|.|TRBJ1-2|TRBV5-5
CASSPDQWTAFNYGYTF
TGTGCCAGCAGCCCCGACCAGTGGACAGCTTTTAACTATGGCTACACCTTC
>.|.|TRBJ1-2|TRBV5-8
CASSLLTGNSYGYTF
TGTGCCAGCAGCTTGCTGACAGGAAATTCTTATGGCTACACCTTC
>.|.|TRBJ1-2|TRBV11-2
CASSSYRDQNYGYTF
TGTGCCAGCAGCTCTTACAGAGACCAGAACTATGGCTACACCTTC
>.|.|TRBJ1-3|TRBV4-3
CASSPDASSGNTIYF
TGCGCCAGCAGCCCGGACGCTAGCTCTGGAAACACCATATATTTT
>.|.|TRBJ2-7|TRBV2
CASGRTESSYEQYF
TGTGCCAGCGGAAGGACAGAGAGCTCCTACGAGCAGTACTTC
>TRBD1|.|TRBJ1-4|TRBV11-2
CASSLGQGSEKLFF
TGTGCCAGCAGCCTTGGACAGGGAAGTGAAAAACTGTTTTTT
>.|few|TRBJ1-1|TRBV30
CAWRVGVYTEAFF
TGTGCCTGGAGGGTTGGAGTTTACACTGAAGCTTTCTTT
>TRBD2|.|TRBJ2-3|TRBV19
CASSVRGGYGTDTQYF
TGTGCCAGTAGTGTCCGGGGGGGCTATGGCACAGATACGCAGTATTTT
>.|.|TRBJ1-2|TRBV6-5
CASNPGGEANYGYTF
TGTGCCAGCAATCCCGGGGGGGAAGCTAACTATGGCTACACCTTC
>.|.|TRBJ1-2|TRBV6-1
CASNSQGRHFTF
TGTGCCAGCAACAGTCAAGGGCGCCACTTCACCTTC
>.|.|TRBJ2-2|TRBV2
CASRADRNTGELFF
TGTGCCAGCAGGGCAGACAGGAACACCGGGGAGCTGTTTTTT
>TRBD1|.|TRBJ1-6|TRBV10-2
CASSEERQGYSPLHF
TGCGCCAGCAGTGAGGAACGACAGGGGTATTCACCCCTCCACTTT
>.|.|TRBJ2-3|TRBV7-8
CASSLMRSTDTQYF
TGTGCCAGCAGCTTAATGAGGAGCACAGATACGCAGTATTTT
>.|.|TRBJ2-7|TRBV11-2
CASSFESGAGEQYF
TGTGCCAGCAGCTTTGAATCTGGGGCGGGGGAGCAGTACTTC
>.|.|TRBJ1-5|TRBV30
CAWSQGGDSPQHF
TGTGCCTGGAGCCAAGGCGGGGACTCGCCCCAGCATTTT
>TRBD1|.|TRBJ2-7|TRBV19
CASSMHRGYEQYF
TGTGCCAGTAGTATGCACAGGGGTTACGAGCAGTACTTC
>.|.|TRBJ1-4|TRBV5-5
CASSLGSNREKLFF
TGTGCCAGCAGCTTAGGCAGTAATCGAGAAAAACTGTTTTTT
>.|.|TRBJ2-5|TRBV2
CASARGTRETQYF
TGTGCCAGCGCCCGGGGGACGAGGGAGACCCAGTACTTC
>TRBD1|.|TRBJ1-1|TRBV5-1
CASSSTGMVTEAFF
TGCGCCAGCAGCTCGACAGGGATGGTTACTGAAGCTTTCTTT